Here is one TCR beta chain with its context. It lacks a known antigen. The sample holds no much larger clone one base away, and base qualities are not on file. This entry comes from a study of blood T cells in healthy people across ages (dated by TCRdb to the mid-2010s). With respect to the entire study: Template switching captured roughly one uniquely barcoded TCR beta cDNA molecule per two T cells in model experiments. Age-related changes in TCR beta repertoire diversity were measured in the study by deep sequencing normalized with unique cDNA molecular identifiers. Donors of different ages were randomly distributed across sequencing lanes to avoid experimental bias. The donors were divided into four age groups: young (average around 15 years), middle-aged (over 35), aged (approximately 62) and long-lived (82). For two donors (one aged 18 to 30 and one aged 80 or older), the study analyzed two additional independent replicas of 1 million unique cDNA reads from the same blood draw. General study outcomes and caveats: Because profiling used bulk unsorted PBMCs, naive and antigen-experienced compartments could not be compared conclusively. There was a strong correlation between observed TCR beta diversity and the percentage of naive T cells measured by flow cytometry. Compared with the aged group, more naive CD4+ T cells, fewer expanded clones and increased TCR diversity were shown by the long-lived group, suggesting age selection. Total diversity estimates from one million sequenced T cells were considered lower bounds and underestimates. As age increased, observed TCR beta diversity per million T cells dropped in a roughly linear way, and a significant reduction was already evident by age 40. Because the CMV infection status of the donors was unknown, age-related changes in expanded clonotypes may potentially have been confounded.

Library construction relied on 5' RACE. The sequencer was an Illumina HiSeq 2500. The second PCR ran for about 6 to 11 cycles and used a J-beta primer mix along with a sample-barcoded 5' primer. Each TCR beta cDNA molecule received a unique molecular identifier from a template-switch 5' adaptor carrying 12 random nucleotides. At least 3 million CDR3-containing paired-end reads were obtained from each sample. The Mint cDNA synthesis kit, primed by a TRBC-specific oligonucleotide, was used to synthesize first-strand cDNA from all RNA. Following uracil-DNA glycosylase treatment, a first 18-cycle PCR with universal primers M1SS and BC2_uni_R was performed on all cDNA. Turning to the authors' computational methods: For normalization, 1 million high-quality reads, each with a distinct molecular identifier, were randomly selected from each sample. Instead of being binned into consensus sequences, reads with shared molecular identifiers were discarded. MiTCR, set to a Q25 quality threshold and the strictest error-elimination algorithm, was used for CDR3 identification, clonotype clustering and error correction. Lower-bound total TCR beta diversity was estimated with a nonparametric unseen species model using Euler transformation. TCRdb trimmed public reads at Q25 via fastp, called clones via MiXCR and kept in-frame beta chains. When rows share a CDR3 protein, they turn into one entry using the most common DNA and genes. TCRdb, rather than the study authors, made the V and J calls. The sample contains about 730,000 distinct CDR3 sequences, about 42% of them found a single time. The ten largest clones capture 20% to 25% of the sample.

Donors were around 37 systemically healthy Caucasian individuals from Russia aged roughly 6 to 90 years. Ten milliliters of peripheral blood were drawn from each donor into EDTA-treated Vacutainer tubes. Ficoll-Paque density-gradient centrifugation was used to isolate PBMCs, with at least 7 million per sample. Trizol reagent was used to extract total RNA from the PBMCs, yielding at least 6 micrograms per sample. For every donor, flow cytometry on a PBMC aliquot measured the percentage of naive CD45RAhigh/CD27high T cells. Trimming leaves V shorter by 5 bases and J shorter by 6 bases, with the junction holding 9 bases beyond the gene matches. The CDR3 measures 16 amino acids from cysteine to phenylalanine. Only the CDR3 portion is preserved as DNA: 48 bases, with reading frame beginning at the first base.

The TCR sequence derives from a woman aged 60 to 75 in good health. Recombination joined TRBV12-3 or TRBV12-4 with TRBJ1-6; 8 central nucleotides agree with TRBD1. The sequenced sample was blood. The encoded CDR3 is CASSLGQGLINSPLHF. The nucleotides read TGTGCCAGCAGTCTCGGACAGGGACTGATTAATTCACCCCTCCACTTT.